The 22 T cell receptor beta chains given below trace back to one sample, sequenced in a study of follicular helper T cells after annual influenza vaccination. Some clones are missing from TCRdb's copy, which holds only in-frame ones; the method was immunoSEQ multiplex PCR. Here the sample spans about 15,000 clones, approximately 84% being singletons. Sample time point: 2014-2015 season, 7 days after vaccination. The sequencing used CXCR5+ CD38- circulating T follicular helper cells from blood, collected 7 days after influenza vaccination. The subset denotes: circulating Tfh, non-naive CD4+CXCR5+PD-1+ (ICOS+CD38+ or ICOS-CD38-). The receptors were gathered from an adult who received the influenza vaccine.

The V call is TRBV29-1, the J call TRBJ2-2; D is unresolved. V was shortened by 5 bases and J by 5 bases, with 9 bases between the two germline ends. This CDR3 region has 12 residues. CDR1 and CDR2 from the germline V gene are SQVTM and ANQGSEA. The DNA for the CDR3 is TGCAGCGTTAAGCGTACTACCGGGGAGCTGTTTTTT. Encoded protein: CSVKRTTGELFF.

The chain uses TRBV6-1 and TRBJ2-7; 8 bases are shared with TRBD1. CDR1 MNHNS and CDR2 SASEGT come from the germline V gene. The CDR3 totals 13 residues. V trimming: 6 bases; J trimming: 2 bases; junction bases outside the gene matches: 3. The CDR3: CASRGRGPYEQYF. As DNA, the CDR3 is TGTGCCAGCAGGGGCAGGGGGCCCTACGAGCAGTACTTC.

The V and J genes are TRBV28 and TRBJ2-1; 7 positions agree with TRBD1. CDR1 is MDHEN, CDR2 SYDVKM, per germline. The CDR3 is 19 residues long. Trimming cost V 3 bases and J 5 bases; bases outside gene matches: 19. The CDR3 spells CASSLGQRIYSYRDNEQFF. In nucleotides, the CDR3 is TGTGCCAGCAGTTTGGGACAGAGGATTTACAGCTACCGAGACAATGAGCAGTTCTTC.

The CDR3 reads CASSPLTGNTGELFF. The CDR3 nucleotides are TGTGCCAGCTCACCCTTGACAGGGAACACCGGGGAGCTGTTTTTT. V is TRBV18 and J is TRBJ2-2; weak D call: TRBD1 (6 bases). Looked up from germline, CDR1 is KGHSH and CDR2 is LQKENI. The CDR3 is made up of 15 amino acids. V was cut by 3 bases and J by 1 base, with 9 bases left in between.

The rearrangement links TRBV29-1 to TRBJ2-1, with D possibly TRBD2 on 6 matching bases. V lost 2 bases to trimming and J lost 1 base, with 12 bases between them. This CDR3 spans 15 amino acids. Per the germline V gene, CDR1 is SQVTM and CDR2 is ANQGSEA. CDR3: CSVEWRDRSYNEQFF. The DNA for the CDR3 is TGCAGCGTTGAATGGCGGGACCGGTCCTACAATGAGCAGTTCTTC.

The chain combines TRBV27 with TRBJ2-7, with D possibly matching TRBD1 (5 bases). Germline assignment: CDR1 MNHEY and CDR2 SMNVEV (reference sequence). Between the trimmed V and J ends, which lost 4 bases and 6 bases, there was a span of 22 bases. The CDR3 is 16 amino acids. The CDR3 DNA is TGTGCCAGCAGTTCCCTAACCCCGGATGGGCAGGGCGAGCAGTACTTC. It yields the protein CASSSLTPDGQGEQYF.

This clone came up a few times. The chain joins TRBV6-5 to TRBJ1-5, with D possibly being TRBD1 (5 bases). This CDR3 region has 14 residues. Germline lookup yields CDR1 MNHEY and CDR2 SVGAGI. With 6 bases removed from V and 5 bases from J, the gap between germline ends came to 14 bases. CDR3 residues: CASRAPGIHQPQHF. The DNA for the CDR3 is TGTGCCAGCAGGGCCCCAGGGATTCATCAGCCCCAGCATTTT.

This clone came up a few times. The rearrangement joins TRBV10-3 to TRBJ1-2, with no clear D. The V gene lost 0 bases and the J gene lost 3 bases, with 8 bases spanning the gap. The CDR3 is 14 amino acids. Per the germline V gene, CDR1 is ENHRY and CDR2 is SYGVKD. The CDR3 region is CAISESGRDYGYTF. DNA of the CDR3: TGTGCCATCAGTGAGTCTGGGAGGGACTATGGCTACACCTTC.

V is TRBV2 and J is TRBJ2-5, with D possibly being TRBD2 (6 bases). V shed 7 bases and J shed 3 bases, with 15 bases lying between them. CDR3 length: 14 amino acids. Germline V gene sequence: CDR1 SNHLY, CDR2 FYNNEI. The CDR3 reads CASMREWGEETQYF. DNA of the CDR3: TGTGCCAGCATGAGGGAATGGGGGGAAGAGACCCAGTACTTC. Full variable domain (outside the CDR3, taken from reference TRBV2 and TRBJ2-5): EPEVTQTPSHQVTQMGQEVILRCVPISNHLYFYWYRQILGQKVEFLVSFYNNEISEKSEIFDDQFSVERPDGSNFTLKIRSTKLEDSAMYFCASMREWGEETQYFGPGTRLLVL.

The chain links TRBV19 to TRBJ2-5, with 7 positions matching TRBD1. The CDR3 is 13 residues long. V shed 5 bases and J 1 base; nucleotides not matched to a gene: 1. CDR1 LNHDA and CDR2 SQIVND come from the germline V gene (reference sequence). The CDR3 reads CASSRQGQETQYF. DNA of the CDR3: TGTGCCAGTAGTCGACAGGGCCAAGAGACCCAGTACTTC.

The rearrangement links TRBV5-1 to TRBJ2-5; 9 bases map to TRBD1. In germline, CDR1 is SGHRS, CDR2 YFSETQ. After removal of 4 bases from V and 4 bases from J, the junction contained 5 bases not matched to a gene. The CDR3 consists of 14 residues. The chain's CDR3 is CASSRRQGVETQYF. CDR3 nucleotides: TGCGCCAGCAGCCGCCGACAGGGGGTAGAGACCCAGTACTTC. Combining the CDR3 with reference TRBV5-1 and TRBJ2-5 gives the whole variable domain KAGVTQTPRYLIKTRGQQVTLSCSPISGHRSVSWYQQTPGQGLQFLFEYFSETQRNKGNFPGRFSGRQFSNSRSEMNVSTLELGDSALYLCASSRRQGVETQYFGPGTRLLVL.

This clone was picked up one time. The chain combines TRBV25-1 with TRBJ2-7; D gene unclear. Trimming removed 8 bases from V and 4 bases from J, with 15 bases in between. Germline V lookup: CDR1 MGHDK, CDR2 SYGVNS. This CDR3 is built from 13 residues. CDR3 nucleotides: TGTGCCAGCGGTGGCCCAGGCCCTTACGAGCAGTACTTC. Translation: CASGGPGPYEQYF.

V and J are TRBV5-8 and TRBJ1-2; maybe TRBD1 (5 bases). The CDR3 loop spans 14 amino acids. The germline V gene encodes CDR1 SGHTS and CDR2 YDEGEE. With 1 base removed from V and 4 bases from J, the gap between germline ends came to 11 bases. The DNA of the CDR3 is TGTGCCAGCAGCTTGCTCCGTCAGGGCTATGGCTACACCTTC. As protein: CASSLLRQGYGYTF.

The count of this clone is one. This sequence joins TRBV6-1 and TRBJ2-1, with a weak D call TRBD2 (5 bases). Per germline, CDR1 MNHNS and CDR2 SASEGT. This CDR3 comprises 13 residues. The germline V and J ends were trimmed by 4 bases and 9 bases, with 13 bases remaining between them. The CDR3 loop reads CASSAWLASEQFF. The CDR3 DNA sequence: TGTGCCAGCAGTGCCTGGCTAGCAAGTGAGCAGTTCTTC.

The V gene is TRBV11-1, the J gene TRBJ2-7, with 9 bases identical to TRBD1. The V gene's germline CDR1 is SGHAT and CDR2 FQDESV (reference sequence). This CDR3 has 14 residues. V shed 4 bases, J shed 2 bases, and the junction held 3 bases outside the gene matches. The CDR3 here is CASSWDRVTYEQYF. The CDR3 DNA is TGTGCCAGCAGCTGGGACAGGGTAACCTACGAGCAGTACTTC.

The chain couples TRBV7-2 to TRBJ1-2; D is possibly TRBD1 (6 bases). V lost 5 bases to trimming and J lost 2 bases, with 15 bases between them. The germline V gene encodes CDR1 SGHTA and CDR2 FQGNSA. The CDR3 loop spans 15 amino acids. CDR3 region: CASSLQGGSNYGYTF. CDR3 nucleotides: TGTGCCAGCAGCCTACAGGGTGGGTCAAACTATGGCTACACCTTC.

This clone was detected only once. The chain joins TRBV7-2 to TRBJ2-4; 9 bases are shared with TRBD1. Germline V gene lookup returns CDR1 SGHTA and CDR2 FQGNSA. Trimming took 5 bases from V and 9 from J; bases not matched to a gene: 8. This CDR3 is built from 14 residues. CDR3 loop: CASSALQGASIQYF. In DNA, the CDR3 is TGTGCCAGCAGCGCATTACAGGGGGCTAGCATTCAGTACTTC.

Concerning this clone itself: Germline and junction disagree at one end, which may indicate a read error. The J gene is TRBJ2-7, the V gene TRBV11-3; 9 bases agree with TRBD2. The germline CDR1 and CDR2 sequences are SGHNT and YENEEA. The CDR3 totals 13 residues. The DNA for the CDR3 is TGTACCAGCAGCCGCGGGGGGGCAGGCGAGCAGTACTTC. It translates to CTSSRGGAGEQYF.

This chain uses TRBV19 with TRBJ2-5; D is possibly TRBD1 (5 bases). Germline V gives CDR1 LNHDA, CDR2 SQIVND (reference sequence). The CDR3 is 13 amino acids. V was shortened by 10 bases and J by 5 bases, with 17 bases between the two germline ends. CDR3 amino acids: CAIAREFGETQYF. The CDR3 nucleotides are TGTGCCATTGCCAGGGAATTCGGCGAGACCCAGTACTTC.

The chain employs TRBV21-1 and TRBJ1-5; the table's D call, TRBD1, has no DNA check behind it. TRBV21-1 corresponds to a pseudogene. The CDR3 extends over 19 amino acids. The CDR3 DNA sequence: TGTGCCAGCACGCACCCAGAATTAGACAGGGAGGATAGCAATCAGCCCCAGCATTTT. Amino acids: CASTHPELDREDSNQPQHF.

This CDR3 is CASSLAPGSGDTQYF. The CDR3 bases are TGCGCCAGCAGCCTGGCCCCGGGGTCAGGAGATACGCAGTATTTT. The rearrangement links TRBV5-1 to TRBJ2-3; D is possibly TRBD2 (5 bases). Germline V gives CDR1 SGHRS, CDR2 YFSETQ. The CDR3 is 15 residues long. V lost 4 bases and J lost 5, with 17 bases in between.

The chain combines TRBV6-5 with TRBJ2-5; possible D gene TRBD2, 5 bases. This CDR3 comprises 15 residues. The germline V gene encodes CDR1 MNHEY and CDR2 SVGAGI. The V gene lost 6 bases and the J gene lost 4 bases, with 18 bases spanning the gap. The CDR3 nucleotides are TGTGCCAGCAGGTTGGACGCAGATCGGGGAGAGACCCAGTACTTC. Amino acid sequence: CASRLDADRGETQYF.